This TCR beta chain is from a study of blood T cell repertoires in COVID-19. The overall study: Samples representing acute and convalescent COVID-19 were sourced from the United States, Italy and Spain.

Libraries were prepared by immunoSEQ multiplex PCR; TCRdb keeps only in-frame clonotypes and omits some of them. The data contain some 130,000 clones, approximately 83% of them singletons. This CDR3 contains 14 residues. Germline V lookup: CDR1 MNHEY, CDR2 SVGAGI. With 0 bases removed from V and 1 base from J, the gap between germline ends came to 6 bases. Note on this clone: Other DNA sequences within the sample encode an identical CDR3.

The chain has TRBV6-5 and TRBJ1-1; D not resolved. The receptor's source is a man aged 40-49 years with active or convalescent COVID-19. The sequenced sample was peripheral blood. CDR3 sequence (DNA): TGTGCCAGCAGTTACTCGGAGAAGAACACTGAAGCTTTCTTT. This gives the protein CASSYSEKNTEAFF.